A selection of T cell receptor beta chains follows, all from one sample in a study of T cell changes during pregnancy in multiple sclerosis. Generated by immunoSEQ multiplex PCR, the TCRdb table keeps only in-frame clones and is missing some. The sample contains approximately 57,000 clones, less than 95% of which appear only once. The sample was peripheral blood, taken after pregnancy. These receptor sequences come from a female donor in good health, enrolled as a control in a pregnancy study. Each CDR3 is given without its conserved first and last residue. Fields, in order: clone size, V gene, J gene, CDR3 protein. Rows may omit the clone size; those that give it use once, few, many or a size class.

>-|TRBV19|TRBJ1-1
ASRRTGDNTEAF
>-|TRBV4-1|TRBJ2-1
ASSQGGQGQDEQF
>-|TRBV6-1|TRBJ2-7
ASSDLTGTIYEQY
>-|TRBV28|TRBJ2-3
ASSSTSPITDTQY
>-|TRBV7-2|TRBJ1-5
ASSWRGQGDQPQH
>-|TRBV7-9|TRBJ2-7
ASSLVGGGRSSYEQY
>once|TRBV9|TRBJ2-1
ASSVPFGSGGFNEQF
>-|TRBV9|TRBJ2-3
ASSAHGSGGSDTQY
>-|TRBV29-1|TRBJ2-7
SVVTSGRVYEQY
>once|TRBV5-1|TRBJ1-3
ASGGEGNTIY
>-|TRBV4-1|TRBJ2-1
ASSQEGGRHNEQF
>-|TRBV9|TRBJ2-2
ASSRARAGPGELF
>-|TRBV27|TRBJ2-1
ASTISQPGGWGDEQF
>-|TRBV5-1|TRBJ1-4
ASSPDREGEKLF
>-|TRBV6-5|TRBJ1-2
ASWRSDISYGYT
>-|TRBV10-2|TRBJ2-5
ASSEPWGQVIEETQY
>once|TRBV5-1|-
ASSRQGRVGEQY
>-|TRBV4-2|TRBJ2-1
ASSHPSGLPEEQF
>once|TRBV9|TRBJ2-3
ASSVGPTSSTDTQY
>once|TRBV9|TRBJ1-3
ASSVDSMAGSTIY
>-|TRBV5-1|TRBJ2-3
ASSSEAGDTQY
>-|TRBV29-1|TRBJ2-2
SVYFEENTGELF
>-|TRBV21-1|TRBJ1-2
ARTSRDRNGYT
>-|TRBV7-6|TRBJ2-1
ASSSGGPSYNEQF
>-|TRBV19|TRBJ1-1
ASSITVGVWPSEAF
>-|TRBV6-1|TRBJ1-2
ASSEDSANYGYT
>-|TRBV14|TRBJ1-5
ASRRRVKGNQPQH
>-|TRBV30|TRBJ2-3
AWSKQGGTDTQY
>-|TRBV4-3|TRBJ2-3
ASSQDPPGGTDTQY
>-|TRBV5-4|TRBJ2-7
ASSLRDTASYEQY
>-|TRBV6-1|TRBJ1-2
ASSGTGGEYGYT
>-|TRBV28|TRBJ2-3
ASSLPSLAGGLTDTQY
>many|TRBV6-5|TRBJ2-7
ASSYNGGSYEQY
>-|TRBV28|TRBJ2-2
ASRSGTESPGELF
>-|TRBV7-9|TRBJ2-7
ASSLKDAGKIEQY
>once|TRBV9|TRBJ2-7
ASSVGNGGEQY
>-|TRBV28|TRBJ2-5
ASSGGATGETQY
>-|TRBV11-2|TRBJ2-7
ASSLVARAVTYEQY
>-|TRBV29-1|TRBJ2-7
SVAWSSYEQY
>-|TRBV30|TRBJ2-7
AWSVRGDEQY
>-|TRBV25-1|TRBJ2-7
ASSPLGTGQREQY
>-|TRBV18|TRBJ2-2
ASSRTIETNTGELF
>-|TRBV5-5|TRBJ1-5
ASSLRRDNQPQH
>-|TRBV30|TRBJ2-7
AWRVGAFDEQY
>-|TRBV6-1|TRBJ1-2
ASSGQGALYGYT
>-|TRBV4-1|TRBJ2-7
ASSQDGGGYEQY
>once|TRBV7-3|TRBJ2-3
ASSLAGLASTDTQY
>once|TRBV11-1|TRBJ1-2
ASSTYRDANYGYT
>-|TRBV10-3|TRBJ1-1
AISRGVNTEAF
>-|TRBV14|TRBJ1-4
ASSRKGRANEKLF
>-|TRBV19|TRBJ1-2
ASSIDEGASAYGYT
>few|TRBV5-4|TRBJ2-7
ASSLVGDCYEQY
>-|TRBV7-8|TRBJ1-1
ASSSRTGSNTEAF
>-|TRBV11-3|TRBJ1-1
ASSLASDRANTEAF
>-|TRBV28|TRBJ2-7
ASSKGQGALSSYEQY
>-|TRBV28|TRBJ2-1
ASSYTGYSYNEQF
>-|TRBV7-6|TRBJ1-4
ASSPRTGGREKLF
>-|TRBV18|TRBJ2-7
ASSFGQGVIREQY
>-|TRBV25-1|TRBJ2-2
ASSDAREAGELF